Shown below are 11 T cell receptor beta chains from a single sample sequenced in a study of CD8 T cells in ankylosing spondylitis. Regarding the study as a whole: A TCR beta motif made of several highly homologous variants seemed typical of ankylosing spondylitis blood.

These TCRs are of unknown antigen specificity. MiXCR was run by TCRdb on the 5' RACE reads, yielding one entry per CDR3 protein. The sample records about 330,000 distinct CDR3 sequences, 8% being singletons. Sequenced material: blood, either unsorted or a sorted T cell fraction (not recorded which). The receptors were gathered from a male donor with ankylosing spondylitis.

The DNA of the CDR3 is TGTGCCAGCAGACATCCCGGGACTAGCGGATCCAGCTCCTACAATGAGCAGTTCTTC. Its translation is CASRHPGTSGSSSYNEQFF. The chain recombines TRBV11-1 with TRBJ2-1; 11 bases are a match to TRBD2. V shed 6 bases, J shed 0 bases, and the junction held 13 bases outside the gene matches. The CDR3 length is 19 residues. The germline V gene encodes CDR1 SGHAT and CDR2 FQDESV (reference sequence).

The V gene is TRBV4-2, the J gene TRBJ2-7; maybe TRBD1 (6 bases). CDR3 size: 16 residues. Germline CDR1 LGHNA, CDR2 YNFKEQ. Trimming cost V 0 bases and J 6 bases, with 18 bases left between them. CDR3 sequence: CASSQERNYRAGEQYF. The CDR3 DNA reads as TGTGCCAGCAGCCAAGAGAGAAATTACAGGGCGGGCGAGCAGTACTTC.

At least ten counts were recorded for this clonotype. This chain connects TRBV28 to TRBJ2-3; no clear D. The V and J ends lost 10 bases and 3 bases respectively, with 17 bases between them. Germline loops: CDR1 MDHEN, CDR2 SYDVKM. There are 14 residues in the CDR3. This CDR3 is CATEHERRTDTQYF. CDR3 DNA sequence: TGTGCCACGGAACATGAGAGAAGGACAGATACGCAGTATTTT.

On this clonotype: This may stem from a read error, because a much larger clone lies one nucleotide away. In this CDR3 the conserved last residue, phenylalanine or tryptophan, is missing, so a read error is likely. V usage is TRBV11-2 and J usage is TRBJ2-7; 12 bases align to TRBD2. The CDR3 contains 15 residues. Trimming at V came to 5 bases and at J to 2 bases, leaving 4 bases not matched to a gene. The V gene's germline CDR1 is SGHAT and CDR2 FQNNGV. The CDR3 DNA follows: TGTGCCAGCAGCAGACTAGCGGGAGAGACCTACGAGCAGTACTAC. It codes for CASSRLAGETYEQYY.

This clonotype was counted once. CDR3 in DNA: TGTGCCACCAGCAGAGATAGGGGCACCGGGGAGCTGTTTTTT. Amino acid sequence: CATSRDRGTGELFF. The rearrangement uses TRBV15 and TRBJ2-2, with D possibly matching TRBD1 (5 bases). V was shortened by 0 bases and J by 4 bases, with 6 bases between the two germline ends. CDR3 length: 14 amino acids. CDR1 is LNHNV, CDR2 YYDKDF, per germline (reference sequence).

This clonotype was seen a handful of times. V gene TRBV4-2 combines with J gene TRBJ2-1, with D possibly matching TRBD2 (6 bases). Trimming pared 4 bases from V and 0 bases from J, leaving 25 bases between. The germline CDR1 and CDR2 sequences are LGHNA and YNFKEQ. The CDR3 extends over 20 amino acids. CDR3 amino acids: CASSRFLRGGETVSYNEQFF. The CDR3 DNA reads TGTGCCAGCAGCCGGTTTTTGAGGGGCGGGGAAACCGTCTCCTACAATGAGCAGTTCTTC.

A few counts support this clonotype. The chain uses TRBV9 and TRBJ2-1; 7 positions agree with TRBD2. There are 17 residues in the CDR3. From germline, CDR1 is SGDLS and CDR2 YYNGEE. Germline trimming cut 3 bases from V and 1 base from J; bases unmatched to any gene: 10. The CDR3 DNA follows: TGTGCCAGCAGCGGCGAAGGGTCGGGGGGATCCTACAATGAGCAGTTCTTC. It encodes CASSGEGSGGSYNEQFF. The complete variable domain, with remaining parts taken from reference TRBV9 and TRBJ2-1, reads DSGVTQTPKHLITATGQRVTLRCSPRSGDLSVYWYQQSLDQGLQFLIQYYNGEERAKGNILERFSAQQFPDLHSELNLSSLELGDSALYFCASSGEGSGGSYNEQFFGPGTRLTVL.

The CDR3 here is CASKTRREPYNEQFF. For the CDR3, the DNA is TGTGCCAGCAAGACTCGGCGGGAGCCCTACAATGAGCAGTTCTTC. The genes are TRBV28 and TRBJ2-1, with 7 nucleotides matching TRBD2. The CDR3 spans 15 residues. Germline V gene data show CDR1 as MDHEN and CDR2 as SYDVKM. Losses at the gene ends were 7 bases for V and 2 bases for J; bases not matched to a gene: 8.

The CDR3 protein is CASRNPGLPTDTQYF. Here the CDR3 DNA reads TGTGCCAGCAGAAATCCGGGACTTCCCACAGATACGCAGTATTTT. V is TRBV12-3 or TRBV12-4 and J is TRBJ2-3; a weak D match, TRBD2 (6 bases). Trimming pared 6 bases from V and 2 bases from J, leaving 15 bases between. The CDR3 totals 15 residues.

This clonotype was recorded at least ten times. V usage is TRBV6-5 and J usage is TRBJ1-4; no definite D call. Trimming took 1 base from V and 0 from J, leaving 3 bases between them. This CDR3 contains 14 residues. Per germline, CDR1 MNHEY and CDR2 SVGAGI. The CDR3 nucleotides read TGTGCCAGCAGTTACTTAGCAACTAATGAAAAACTGTTTTTT. Translated, it gives CASSYLATNEKLFF.

This clonotype has more than one count but fewer than ten. The genes are TRBV12-3 or TRBV12-4 and TRBJ1-4; the match to TRBD1 covers 9 bases. V lost 6 bases to trimming and J lost 7 bases; unmatched junction nucleotides: 15. CDR3 length equals 17 residues. The CDR3: CASSSGTGRVGGEKLFF. The CDR3 DNA is TGTGCCAGCAGCTCCGGGACAGGGAGGGTTGGAGGTGAAAAACTGTTTTTT.